The rows below give T cell receptor beta chains drawn from one sample of a study of T cells in Graves' hyperthyroidism and ophthalmopathy. A single record per CDR3 protein comes from TCRdb applying MiXCR to the multiplex PCR reads. The sample holds 500,000 to 700,000 distinct CDR3 sequences, roughly a sixth seen once. Sequencing was done on a sample of blood. The receptors come from a woman in her late teens or twenties with Graves' hyperthyroidism. Each CDR3 is given with its conserved first and last residue. A D gene is named only where the DNA matches it firmly. Clone size is shown for a subset of rows, as once, few, many or a class of expanded clone.

V gene,D gene,clone size,J gene,CDR3 DNA,CDR3 protein
TRBV28,-,-,TRBJ1-1,TGTGCCAGCAGAGACGGGACACTAGGGTTTGAAGCTTTCTTT,CASRDGTLGFEAFF
TRBV9,-,few,TRBJ1-4,TGTGCCAGCAGCGTAGAATCGGGGATTGATGAAAAACTGTTTTTT,CASSVESGIDEKLFF
TRBV12-3/TRBV12-4,TRBD2,once,TRBJ2-1,TGTGCCAGCAGAAAACTAGCGGGAGGATTTAATGAGCAGTTCTTC,CASRKLAGGFNEQFF
TRBV28,TRBD1,many,TRBJ1-1,TGTGCCAGCAGTCCGGACAGGGAGGGTGAAGCTTTCTTT,CASSPDREGEAFF
TRBV2,-,many,TRBJ1-5,TGTGCCAGCAGTCTGGAGAGCAATCAGCCCCAGCATTTT,CASSLESNQPQHF
TRBV20-1,-,many,TRBJ2-3,TGCAGTGCTAGCGCCTCGTCCACCTTCACAGATACGCAGTATTTT,CSASASSTFTDTQYF
TRBV7-9,-,-,TRBJ2-5,TGTGCCAGCAGCTCCGGGGTGTCCCAGTACTTC,CASSSGVSQYF
TRBV4-1,-,-,TRBJ2-2,TGCGCCAGCAGCCAAGTGAAGGTTAACGGGGAGCTGTTTTTT,CASSQVKVNGELFF
TRBV28,-,many,TRBJ2-1,TGTGCCAGCAGTGTACCTACTGAGCAGTTCTTC,CASSVPTEQFF
TRBV12-3/TRBV12-4,-,-,TRBJ2-1,TGTGCCAGCAGTTACCCGGGCAATGAGCAGTTCTTC,CASSYPGNEQFF
TRBV6-5,-,few,TRBJ2-3,TGTGCCAGCAGTTACCTGAGACCGACAGATACGCAGTATTTT,CASSYLRPTDTQYF
TRBV7-2,-,few,TRBJ2-3,TGTGCCAGCAGCTATGACGATTTCACAGATACGCAGTATTTT,CASSYDDFTDTQYF
TRBV6-1,-,many,TRBJ1-1,TGTGCCAGCAGCCGGACTCAAAACACTGAAGCTTTCTTT,CASSRTQNTEAFF
TRBV27,-,many,TRBJ1-2,TGTGCCAGCAGTTTAATGGAAGGGGTTGATGGCTACACCTTC,CASSLMEGVDGYTF
TRBV30,TRBD1,few,TRBJ1-6,TGTGCCTGGTTTCCAGGGGGCGCCGTAAATTCACCCCTCCACTTT,CAWFPGGAVNSPLHF
TRBV12-3/TRBV12-4,-,-,TRBJ2-2,TGTGCCAGCGGGGTAGCGGAATACACCGGGGAGCTGTTTTTT,CASGVAEYTGELFF
TRBV9,-,-,TRBJ2-1,TGTGCCAGCAGCCCGGCGGGCTCCCGGGGGGAGCAGTTCTTC,CASSPAGSRGEQFF
TRBV12-5,TRBD1,few,TRBJ2-3,TGTGCTAGTGGTCCCGGGACAGGGGACTATACGCAGTATTTT,CASGPGTGDYTQYF
TRBV13,TRBD1,few,TRBJ1-6,TGTGCCAGCAGCTTAGAGACAGGGAGTAATTCACCCCTCCACTTT,CASSLETGSNSPLHF
TRBV19,TRBD2,-,TRBJ2-3,TGTGCCAGTAGTTTCACTAGCGGGGGGGCCCCAGATACGCAGTATTTT,CASSFTSGGAPDTQYF
TRBV7-2,-,-,TRBJ2-3,TGTGCCAGCAGCCCTCCCCGGGGAGGTACGCAGTATTTT,CASSPPRGGTQYF
TRBV27,-,few,TRBJ1-2,TGTGCCAGCAGTTTCACCGACAGGATCGCTCAAGGCTACACCTTC,CASSFTDRIAQGYTF
TRBV19,-,-,TRBJ1-5,TGTGCCAGTAGGCACGCGGGGATAGGCAATCAGCCCCAGCATTTT,CASRHAGIGNQPQHF
TRBV12-3/TRBV12-4,-,-,TRBJ2-3,TGTGCCAGCAGTTTTCGCAGGCATACGCAGTATTTT,CASSFRRHTQYF
TRBV19,-,many,TRBJ2-1,TGTGCCAGTAGTATAGATGATATGTGGGATGGGGACAATGAGCAGTTCTTC,CASSIDDMWDGDNEQFF
TRBV5-5,TRBD1,many,TRBJ1-4,TGTGCCAGCAGCTTGGGTGACAGGGGACCAGCTAATGAAAAACTGTTTTTT,CASSLGDRGPANEKLFF
TRBV7-8,TRBD1,many,TRBJ1-1,TGTGCCAGCAGTTTGGACAGGGCCGAAGCTTTCTTT,CASSLDRAEAFF
TRBV7-2,-,many,TRBJ1-2,TGTGCCAGCAGCATAAATAACTATGGCTACACCTTC,CASSINNYGYTF
TRBV27,-,-,TRBJ1-3,TGTGCCAGCAGTTTAAAGGGGTTCGCTGGAAACACCATATATTTT,CASSLKGFAGNTIYF
TRBV29-1,-,-,TRBJ2-5,TGCAGCGTGGCACAGGCTCAAGAGACCCAGTACTTC,CSVAQAQETQYF
TRBV5-1,TRBD2,few,TRBJ2-2,TGCGCCAGCAACAACTACAGACTAGCGGGAGGGTCCGGGGAGCTGTTTTTT,CASNNYRLAGGSGELFF
TRBV20-1,TRBD1,many,TRBJ1-6,TGCAGTGCTAGAGAGGAGACAGGGGGCATGAGGTCACCCCTCCACTTT,CSAREETGGMRSPLHF
TRBV12-3/TRBV12-4,TRBD2,many,TRBJ2-1,TGTGCCAGCAGTTTTTATCCGGGAGGGTCTGGAAATGAGCAGTTCTTC,CASSFYPGGSGNEQFF